Listed here is a single T cell receptor (beta chain). CDR3 length: 15 residues. Germline lookup yields CDR1 SGHRS and CDR2 YFSETQ. V was pared by 4 bases and J by 4 bases, with 17 bases between. This sample is part of a study of OX40 agonist ivuxolimab in advanced cancers. Clones were read by immunoSEQ multiplex PCR, and TCRdb kept only the in-frame ones, dropping some. The data show about 76,000 clones, around nine tenths seen once. The sample was CD4+ or CD8+ T cells sorted from blood, taken in a trial of the OX40 agonist ivuxolimab. The sequence was collected from an adult with an advanced solid tumor such as melanoma, head and neck, liver or kidney cancer. This sequence joins TRBV5-1 and TRBJ1-1; no reliable D call. The CDR3 DNA sequence: TGCGCCAGCAGCCTACAACCCAAGTCTGGCACTGAAGCTTTCTTT. Translating gives CASSLQPKSGTEAFF.